This paragraph reports one T cell receptor (beta chain). What it binds is not known. The source of the sample is a study of PD-1 blockade in classical Hodgkin lymphoma. Study findings and constraints: Baseline TCR diversity was reportedly lower in newly diagnosed patients than in healthy donors. It was reported as lower still in relapsed/refractory patients.

Clones were sequenced by immunoSEQ multiplex PCR, and TCRdb holds only the in-frame ones, with some missing. The sample lists 65,000 to 95,000 clones, around 90% occurring once. Following autologous stem cell transplantation, relapse occurred in every patient, and exposure to brentuximab vedotin varied. This CDR3 has 15 residues. The sequence derives from a human donor with classical Hodgkin lymphoma. The chain joins TRBV21-1 to TRBJ2-7; TRBD2, the table's D call, was not compared with the DNA. TRBV21-1 is shown as a pseudogene. This sample comprised peripheral blood mononuclear cells (PBMCs), obtained at baseline. CDR3 in DNA: TGTGCCAGCAGCAAAAGCGGGACTAGCGAGTACGAGCAGTACTTC. Its translation is CASSKSGTSEYEQYF.